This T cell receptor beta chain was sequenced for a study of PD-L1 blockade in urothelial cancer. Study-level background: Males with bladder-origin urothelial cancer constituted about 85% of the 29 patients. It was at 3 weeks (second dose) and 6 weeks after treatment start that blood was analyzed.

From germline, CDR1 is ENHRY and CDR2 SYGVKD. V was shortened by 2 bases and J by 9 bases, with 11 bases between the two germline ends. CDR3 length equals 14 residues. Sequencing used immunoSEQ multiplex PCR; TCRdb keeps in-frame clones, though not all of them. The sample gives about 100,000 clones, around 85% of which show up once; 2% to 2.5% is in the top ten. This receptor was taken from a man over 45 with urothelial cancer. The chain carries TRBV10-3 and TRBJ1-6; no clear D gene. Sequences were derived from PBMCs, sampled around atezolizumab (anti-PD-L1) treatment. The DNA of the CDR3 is TGTGCCATCAGTGAGAGCGCAGAGGGTTCACCCCTCCACTTT. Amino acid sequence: CAISESAEGSPLHF.